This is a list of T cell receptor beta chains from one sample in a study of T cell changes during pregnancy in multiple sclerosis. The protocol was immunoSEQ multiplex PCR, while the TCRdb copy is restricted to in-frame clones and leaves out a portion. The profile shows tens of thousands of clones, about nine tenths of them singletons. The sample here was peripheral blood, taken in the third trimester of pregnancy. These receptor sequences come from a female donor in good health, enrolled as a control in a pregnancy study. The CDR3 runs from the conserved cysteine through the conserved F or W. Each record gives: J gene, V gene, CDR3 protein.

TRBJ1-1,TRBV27,CASSQTLANTEAFF
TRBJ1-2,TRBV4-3,CASSQDFRQGDYGYTF
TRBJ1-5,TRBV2,CASPTSGQPQHF
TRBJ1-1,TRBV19,CASSIRTGGGGGTEAFF
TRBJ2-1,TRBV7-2,CASHGYNEQFF
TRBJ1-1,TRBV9,CASSVGWQMNTEAFF
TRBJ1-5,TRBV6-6,CASSPYQGNQPQHF
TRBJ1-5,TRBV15,CATSAGEKGSNQPQHF
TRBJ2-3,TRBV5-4,CASSFRQVNTDTQYF
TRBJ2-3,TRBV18,CASSPPVRGGSTDTQYF
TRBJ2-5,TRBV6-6,CASSYSQGQETQYF
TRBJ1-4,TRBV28,CASSLGGVNEKLFF
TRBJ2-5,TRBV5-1,CASSLRTSGGETQYF
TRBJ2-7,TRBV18,CASSPPTGYVHEQYF
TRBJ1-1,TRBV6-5,CASSYSTGFTEAFF
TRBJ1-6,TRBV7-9,CASSLRQAGSPLHF
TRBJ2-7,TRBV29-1,CSASGTSGTYEQYF
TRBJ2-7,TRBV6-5,CASSYMGLYEQYF
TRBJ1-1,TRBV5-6,CASSFRGRGNTEAFF
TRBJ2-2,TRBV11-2,CASSLTSGPGELFF
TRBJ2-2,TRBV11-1,CASSGGLAGNTGELFF
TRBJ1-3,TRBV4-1,CASSPGQFSGNTIYF
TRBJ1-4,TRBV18,CASSPDSLFATNEKLFF
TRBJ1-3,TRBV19,CASSISQGYSGNTIYF
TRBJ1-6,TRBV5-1,CASSLDVPGNSPLHF
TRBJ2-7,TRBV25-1,CASSDRWADRTYEQYF
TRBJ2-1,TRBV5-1,CASSLVGSNEQFF
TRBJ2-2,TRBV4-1,CASSRGLGAGNTGELFF
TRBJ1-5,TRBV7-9,CASSLDSQPQHF
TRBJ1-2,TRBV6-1,CASRTGFGDYGYTF
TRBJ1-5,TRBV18,CASSQTGGGNQPQHF
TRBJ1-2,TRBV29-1,CSVERDRGTGGYTF
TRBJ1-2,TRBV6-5,CASKSVTRYGYTF
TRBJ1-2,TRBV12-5,CASGLVPDYGYTF
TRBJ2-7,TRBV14,CASSHRQGGEQYF
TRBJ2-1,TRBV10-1,CASSELRTGIDEQFF
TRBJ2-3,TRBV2,CASRSGTVTDTQYF
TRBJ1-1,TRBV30,CAWKGQTHEAFF
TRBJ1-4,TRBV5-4,CASSLGQDRNEKLFF
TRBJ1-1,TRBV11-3,CASQQGYTEAFF
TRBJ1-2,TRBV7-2,CASSPPDRGHTF
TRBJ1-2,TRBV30,CAWSHGTENVRGYTF